The 31 T cell receptor beta chains reported below all come from one sample, sequenced in a study of T-cell memory formation after mild COVID-19. One entry per CDR3 protein results from TCRdb running MiXCR on the 5' RACE reads. This sample has 200,000 to 300,000 distinct CDR3 sequences; less than 20% occur once, and the top ten carry less than 2.5%. Sample: PBMCs or a T cell subset sorted from them (not recorded which). The source is an adult woman who had mild COVID-19 (a few samples of this study predate the infection). Cell type and time point are not known.

The rearrangement uses TRBV5-4 and TRBJ2-1; tentative D call: TRBD2 (7 bases). The CDR3 is 16 amino acids. From germline, CDR1 is SGHNT and CDR2 YYREEE (reference sequence). Trimming took 6 bases from V and 0 from J, leaving 16 bases between them. CDR3 residues: CASTEGGGSSYNEQFF. The CDR3 DNA reads TGTGCCAGCACCGAGGGGGGAGGGTCCTCCTACAATGAGCAGTTCTTC. Supplemented by reference TRBV5-4 and TRBJ2-1, the full variable domain reads ETGVTQSPTHLIKTRGQQVTLRCSSQSGHNTVSWYQQALGQGPQFIFQYYREEENGRGNFPPRFSGLQFPNYSSELNVNALELDDSALYLCASTEGGGSSYNEQFFGPGTRLTVL.

The chain combines TRBV6-6 with TRBJ2-5; D is possibly TRBD1 (6 bases). CDR1 MNHNY and CDR2 SVGAGI come from the germline V gene (reference sequence). V shed 0 bases and J shed 4 bases, with 9 bases lying between them. The CDR3 has 14 amino acids. The DNA of the CDR3 is TGTGCCAGCAGTTACTCGAGAGGGGGAGAGACCCAGTACTTC. This codes for CASSYSRGGETQYF.

The V call is TRBV6-6, the J call TRBJ2-3, with a weak D call TRBD1 (5 bases). This CDR3 is built from 15 residues. The V and J ends lost 2 bases and 2 bases respectively, with 11 bases between them. The germline CDR1 and CDR2 sequences are MNHNY and SVGAGI (reference sequence). The CDR3 loop reads CASSYEGGHTDTQYF. CDR3 sequence (DNA): TGTGCCAGCAGTTACGAAGGCGGACACACAGATACGCAGTATTTT.

This clonotype has more than one count but fewer than ten. This chain uses TRBV7-2 with TRBJ1-1, with 7 bases that match TRBD1. The germline V gene has CDR1 SGHTA and CDR2 FQGNSA. This CDR3 has 14 residues. The junction had 4 bases not matched to a gene; V was cut back by 1 base and J by 5 bases. CDR3 DNA sequence: TGTGCCAGCAGCTTAGGCAGGGGGGGAACTGAAGCTTTCTTT. This translates into CASSLGRGGTEAFF.

In its sample, this clonotype was seen a few times. The chain uses TRBV20-1 and TRBJ2-7, with a tentative D call TRBD2 (6 bases). The germline gives CDR1 DFQATT, CDR2 SNEGSKA (reference sequence). V was shortened by 3 bases and J by 2 bases, with 8 bases between the two germline ends. This CDR3 is 12 amino acids long. The CDR3, as DNA: TGCAGTGCTAGCGGGAGCACCTACGAGCAGTACTTC. This codes for CSASGSTYEQYF.

In its sample, this clonotype was seen many times. This chain uses TRBV10-3 with TRBJ2-7, with 8 bases identical to TRBD1. This CDR3 spans 12 amino acids. V lost 6 bases to trimming and J lost 4 bases; unmatched junction nucleotides: 2. Germline lookup yields CDR1 ENHRY and CDR2 SYGVKD. As DNA, the CDR3 is TGTGCCATCAGCACAGGGGGTTACGAGCAGTACTTC. This translates into CAISTGGYEQYF.

The V and J genes are TRBV24-1 and TRBJ2-1; 8 nucleotides align to TRBD1. CDR3 size: 16 residues. Germline CDR1 reads KGHDR; CDR2 reads SFDVKD. Trimming removed 1 base from V and 4 bases from J; junction bases left unmatched: 5. The CDR3 sequence: CATSDFGQGPYNEQFF. The CDR3 bases are TGTGCCACCAGTGATTTTGGACAGGGACCATACAATGAGCAGTTCTTC.

The table lists this clonotype with a few counts. This rearrangement joins TRBV11-2 to TRBJ2-7; D is possibly TRBD2 (6 bases). Germline assignment: CDR1 SGHAT and CDR2 FQNNGV. V shed 5 bases and J shed 6 bases, with 23 bases lying between them. The CDR3 runs 16 residues. The CDR3 sequence: CASSATQGGIGGEQYF. The CDR3 DNA is TGTGCCAGCAGCGCTACCCAGGGAGGCATCGGTGGCGAGCAGTACTTC.

At least ten counts were recorded for this clonotype. The chain recombines TRBV12-3 or TRBV12-4 with TRBJ2-7; tentatively, D is TRBD2 (7 bases). The CDR3 totals 15 residues. The V and J ends lost 1 base and 4 bases respectively, with 14 bases between them. This CDR3 is CASSLGFRGGYEQYF. CDR3 sequence (DNA): TGTGCCAGCAGTTTAGGTTTCAGGGGAGGGTACGAGCAGTACTTC.

This clonotype came up many times. The chain links TRBV12-3 or TRBV12-4 to TRBJ2-1, with 7 nucleotides matching TRBD2. This CDR3 contains 16 residues. Trimming took 2 bases from V and 0 from J; bases not matched to a gene: 4. The DNA for the CDR3 is TGTGCCAGCAGTTTATACGCTAGCGGCTCCTACAATGAGCAGTTCTTC. This encodes CASSLYASGSYNEQFF.

V is TRBV3-1 and J is TRBJ2-5; possibly TRBD2 for D (5 bases). The germline V gene has CDR1 LGHDT and CDR2 YNNKEL (reference sequence). The CDR3 sequence is 15 residues long. Trimming shortened V by 2 bases and J by 5 bases, and 15 bases separated the two germline ends. Here the CDR3 DNA reads TGTGCCAGCAGCCAAAGCCTCACTAGAGGGGAGACCCAGTACTTC. As protein: CASSQSLTRGETQYF.

This clonotype was picked up a small number of times. The rearrangement links TRBV5-1 to TRBJ2-7; 7 nucleotides align to TRBD1. The germline V gene has CDR1 SGHRS and CDR2 YFSETQ. The CDR3 is 15 residues long. Trimming at V came to 4 bases and at J to 0 bases, leaving 7 bases not matched to a gene. CDR3 loop: CASSQTGDSSYEQYF. The CDR3, as DNA: TGCGCCAGCAGCCAAACAGGGGACAGCTCCTACGAGCAGTACTTC.

This chain joins TRBV15 and TRBJ1-2, with TRBD1 identical over 9 bases. Germline V gives CDR1 LNHNV, CDR2 YYDKDF (reference sequence). With 3 bases clipped from V and 0 bases from J, the junction kept 14 bases outside the gene matches. This CDR3 has 19 amino acids. CDR3 loop: CATSSLKTGTGSANYGYTF. In DNA, the CDR3 is TGTGCCACCAGCAGTCTAAAGACCGGGACAGGGTCAGCTAACTATGGCTACACCTTC.

The rearrangement uses TRBV5-1 and TRBJ2-1; 7 nucleotides match TRBD1. The CDR3 has 15 residues. Germline CDR1 reads SGHRS; CDR2 reads YFSETQ. V trimming: 5 bases; J trimming: 3 bases; junction bases outside the gene matches: 8. Here the CDR3 DNA reads TGCGCCAGCAGGCCAGGGGGAGCTAACTACAATGAGCAGTTCTTC. Translating gives CASRPGGANYNEQFF.

This clonotype was found a few times. J is TRBJ1-4 and V is TRBV3-1; D is unresolved. This CDR3 spans 14 amino acids. V was clipped by 4 bases and J by 8 bases, with 14 bases between them. CDR1 is LGHDT and CDR2 is YNNKEL in the germline V gene (reference sequence). Written as DNA, the CDR3 is TGTGCCAGCAGCCTCATGGGGTCAGAAGAAAAACTGTTTTTT. Translation: CASSLMGSEEKLFF.

This CDR3 is CASKNDRFTNEQYF. In nucleotides, the CDR3 is TGTGCCAGTAAGAACGACAGGTTTACTAACGAGCAGTACTTC. V gene TRBV19 combines with J gene TRBJ2-7, with D possibly matching TRBD1 (6 bases). The CDR3 loop spans 14 amino acids. Germline values: CDR1 LNHDA, CDR2 SQIVND (reference sequence). V shed 7 bases and J shed 5 bases, with 18 bases lying between them.

The J gene is TRBJ1-6, the V gene TRBV6-2 or TRBV6-3; 8 nucleotides line up with TRBD1. CDR1 is MNHEY and CDR2 is SVGEGT in the germline V gene. V gave up 2 bases and J gave up 7 bases; unmatched junction bases: 4. This CDR3 is built from 15 residues. This CDR3 reads CASSYLRGRNSPLHF. The CDR3, as DNA: TGTGCCAGCAGTTACCTCAGGGGGCGGAATTCACCCCTCCACTTT.

V usage is TRBV3-1 and J usage is TRBJ1-4; D gene uncertain. This CDR3 has 12 amino acids. The V gene lost 1 base and the J gene lost 10 bases, with 7 bases spanning the gap. The germline V gene has CDR1 LGHDT and CDR2 YNNKEL (reference sequence). The CDR3 bases are TGTGCCAGCAGCCAAGGCGTAGGAAAACTGTTTTTT. This codes for CASSQGVGKLFF.

Many counts were recorded for this clonotype. This chain uses TRBV7-2 with TRBJ2-5; 8 nucleotides agree with TRBD1. The CDR3 totals 16 residues. Per germline, CDR1 SGHTA and CDR2 FQGNSA. V trimming: 5 bases; J trimming: 7 bases; junction bases outside the gene matches: 15. In DNA form, the CDR3 reads TGTGCCAGCAGCAAAGAACCGACAGGGGCGGCGGGGACCCAGTACTTC. It is translated as CASSKEPTGAAGTQYF.

The genes are TRBV4-3 and TRBJ2-3; 14 nucleotides line up with TRBD2. The CDR3 spans 16 residues. Germline V gene lookup returns CDR1 LGHNA and CDR2 YSLEER. V lost 5 bases to trimming and J lost 7 bases; unmatched junction nucleotides: 8. DNA of the CDR3: TGCGCCAGCAGCTACAGCGGGACTAGCGGGAGAAATACGCAGTATTTT. Its translation is CASSYSGTSGRNTQYF.

This clonotype has only a few counts. The chain combines TRBV5-1 with TRBJ2-3, with D uncertain. V shed 6 bases and J shed 0 bases, with 14 bases lying between them. This CDR3 is built from 15 residues. CDR1 and CDR2 from the germline V gene are SGHRS and YFSETQ. The CDR3: CASTFLTTSTDTQYF. Written as DNA, the CDR3 is TGCGCCAGCACCTTCTTAACTACGAGCACAGATACGCAGTATTTT.

This clonotype was seen a few times. The rearrangement uses TRBV6-6 and TRBJ2-2; D gene uncertain. The CDR3 runs to 14 residues. V was pared by 6 bases and J by 5 bases, with 13 bases between. Germline-derived CDR1 and CDR2 are MNHNY and SVGAGI (reference sequence). Here the CDR3 reads CASRREELTGELFF. DNA of the CDR3: TGTGCCAGCAGACGAGAGGAACTGACCGGGGAGCTGTTTTTT.

V and J are TRBV7-2 and TRBJ1-1, with 7 nucleotides matching TRBD1. There are 14 residues in the CDR3. CDR1 and CDR2 from the germline V gene are SGHTA and FQGNSA. With 1 base clipped from V and 6 bases from J, the junction kept 5 bases outside the gene matches. CDR3 coding DNA: TGTGCCAGCAGCTTAGTTAGGGGGCCGGCTGAAGCTTTCTTT. Protein: CASSLVRGPAEAFF.

The chain has TRBV6-6 and TRBJ2-7; 9 bases are a match to TRBD2. Germline V lookup: CDR1 MNHNY, CDR2 SVGAGI (reference sequence). Losses at the gene ends were 11 bases for V and 1 base for J; bases not matched to a gene: 3. The CDR3 sequence is 12 residues long. The CDR3 DNA reads as TGTGCCTCTAGCGGGACGTCCTACGAGCAGTACTTC. Amino acids: CASSGTSYEQYF.

The chain recombines TRBV7-2 with TRBJ2-2; a possible D gene is TRBD2 (6 bases). V shed 4 bases and J shed 1 base, with 13 bases lying between them. The CDR3 sequence is 16 residues long. Germline CDR1 and CDR2: SGHTA and FQGNSA. The CDR3 bases are TGTGCCAGCAGCTATGGGGGGACCCGGAACACCGGGGAGCTGTTTTTT. Protein product: CASSYGGTRNTGELFF.

The V gene is TRBV12-3 or TRBV12-4, the J gene TRBJ2-5, with 9 nucleotides matching TRBD1. J gave up 7 bases and V 5 bases, and 8 bases lay outside the gene matches. This CDR3 region has 14 residues. CDR3 nucleotide sequence: TGTGCCAGCAGTCCAGGGACAGGGAGCGTGACCCAGTACTTC. This gives the protein CASSPGTGSVTQYF.

The chain recombines TRBV9 with TRBJ2-2; D may match TRBD1 or TRBD2 (6 bases each). The CDR3 totals 16 residues. Germline V gene data show CDR1 as SGDLS and CDR2 as YYNGEE. V lost 1 base and J lost 4, with 14 bases in between. The CDR3 bases are TGTGCCAGCAGCGTATCCATACAGGGAGGCACCGGGGAGCTGTTTTTT. Translated: CASSVSIQGGTGELFF.

The chain employs TRBV24-1 and TRBJ2-3; D perhaps matches TRBD1 (6 bases). The CDR3 totals 14 residues. Germline V lookup: CDR1 KGHDR, CDR2 SFDVKD. V dropped 4 bases and J dropped 1 base, with 8 bases sitting between them. Here the CDR3 DNA reads TGTGCCACCAGTGACAGGGGAGGCACAGATACGCAGTATTTT. Translation: CATSDRGGTDTQYF.

The table lists this clonotype with a few counts. The chain uses TRBV20-1 and TRBJ2-7; D may be TRBD1 (6 bases). The CDR3 spans 12 residues. V was trimmed by 2 bases and J by 3 bases, leaving 8 bases between them. The V gene's germline CDR1 is DFQATT and CDR2 SNEGSKA (reference sequence). This CDR3 reads CSARQGYYEQYF. DNA for the CDR3: TGCAGTGCTAGACAGGGGTACTACGAGCAGTACTTC.

On this clonotype itself: A read error may be the cause here, since a much bigger clone is one base away. V gene TRBV30 combines with J gene TRBJ1-5, with unresolved D. Germline V gene data show CDR1 as GTSNPN and CDR2 as SVGIG (reference sequence). This CDR3 has 13 amino acids. The CDR3 spells CAWSRAGNPPQHF. The CDR3 coding sequence is TGTGCCTGGAGTAGGGCAGGTAATCCGCCCCAGCATTTT.

This clonotype occurred once. V usage is TRBV5-6 and J usage is TRBJ1-1; TRBD1 is a possible D gene (6 bases). The CDR3 contains 15 residues. V dropped 0 bases and J dropped 4 bases, with 13 bases sitting between them. CDR1 SGHDT and CDR2 YYEEEE come from the germline V gene. The CDR3 loop is CASSLVMGGGTEAFF. The CDR3 DNA reads as TGTGCCAGCAGCTTGGTTATGGGGGGCGGCACTGAAGCTTTCTTT.